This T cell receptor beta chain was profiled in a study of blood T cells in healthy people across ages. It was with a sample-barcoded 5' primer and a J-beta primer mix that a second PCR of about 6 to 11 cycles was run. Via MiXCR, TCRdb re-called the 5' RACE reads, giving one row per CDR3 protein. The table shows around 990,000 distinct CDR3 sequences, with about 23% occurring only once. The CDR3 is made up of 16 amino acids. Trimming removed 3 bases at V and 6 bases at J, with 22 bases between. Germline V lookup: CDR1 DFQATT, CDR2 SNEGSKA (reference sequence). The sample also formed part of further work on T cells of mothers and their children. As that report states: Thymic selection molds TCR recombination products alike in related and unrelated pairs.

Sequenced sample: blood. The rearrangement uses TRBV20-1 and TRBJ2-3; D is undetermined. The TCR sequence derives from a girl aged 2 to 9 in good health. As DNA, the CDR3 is TGCAGTGCTAGGTGGCTTGGTCCTCTGGGCGGCGATACGCAGTATTTT. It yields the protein CSARWLGPLGGDTQYF.